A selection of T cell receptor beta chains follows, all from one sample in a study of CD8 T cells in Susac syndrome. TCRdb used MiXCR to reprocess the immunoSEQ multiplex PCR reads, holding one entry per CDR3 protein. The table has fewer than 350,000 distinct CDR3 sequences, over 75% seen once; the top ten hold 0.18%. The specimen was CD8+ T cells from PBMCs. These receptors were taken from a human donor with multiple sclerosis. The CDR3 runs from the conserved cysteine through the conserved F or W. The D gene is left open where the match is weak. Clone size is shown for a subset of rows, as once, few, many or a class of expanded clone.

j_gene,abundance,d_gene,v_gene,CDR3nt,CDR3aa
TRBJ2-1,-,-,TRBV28,TGTGCCAGCCATTCCCTGGCGGAGCAGTTTTACAATGAGCAGTTCTTC,CASHSLAEQFYNEQFF
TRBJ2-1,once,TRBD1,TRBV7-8,TGTGCCAGCAGCCCCCGGGACAGACCCTACAATGAGCAGTTCTTC,CASSPRDRPYNEQFF
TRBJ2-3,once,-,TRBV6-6,TGTGCCAGCAGTTCAGAGGGGGGGAGTAGCACAGATACGCAGTATTTT,CASSSEGGSSTDTQYF
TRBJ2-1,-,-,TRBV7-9,TGTGCCAGCAGCTTACCCGGACTTATCTACAATGAGCAGTTCTTC,CASSLPGLIYNEQFF
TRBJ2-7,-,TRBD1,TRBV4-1,TGCGCCAGCAGCCAGGTCCGGGACAGGTCCTACGAGCAGTACTTC,CASSQVRDRSYEQYF
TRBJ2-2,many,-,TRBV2,TGTGCCAGCAGTGATGGGAAAGTTAGCCCCGGGGAGCTGTTTTTT,CASSDGKVSPGELFF
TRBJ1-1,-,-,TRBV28,TGTGCCAGCAGTTTAGGGGACACCCCGGGCACTGAAGCTTTCTTT,CASSLGDTPGTEAFF
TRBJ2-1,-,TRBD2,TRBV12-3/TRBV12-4,TGTGCCAGCAACCCCGGGCGGCTAGCGGGTTACAATGAGCAGTTCTTC,CASNPGRLAGYNEQFF
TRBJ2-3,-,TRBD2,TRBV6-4,TGTGCCAGCAGTGAGGCTAGCGGGGGGGCCCGGGATACGCAGTATTTT,CASSEASGGARDTQYF
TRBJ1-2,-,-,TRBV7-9,TGTGCCAGCAGCTTAGTTGCTGAAGGCTACACCTTC,CASSLVAEGYTF
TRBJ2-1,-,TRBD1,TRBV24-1,TGTGCCACCAGTCTTCAGGGGGCCTCCTACAATGAGCAGTTCTTC,CATSLQGASYNEQFF
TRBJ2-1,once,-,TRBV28,TGTGCCAGCTCCTTTCGGGGCAGATCCTACAATGAGCAGTTCTTC,CASSFRGRSYNEQFF
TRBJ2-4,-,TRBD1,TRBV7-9,TGTGCCAGCAGCTCCTACACCGGGACAGGGAGGTTGGCCAAAAACATTCAGTACTTC,CASSSYTGTGRLAKNIQYF
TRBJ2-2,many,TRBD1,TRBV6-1,TGTGCCACCCAAGACAGGGGATACACCGGGGAGCTGTTTTTT,CATQDRGYTGELFF
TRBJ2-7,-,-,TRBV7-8,TGTGCCAGCAGCTTAGGGGGGAGCAGGGAGCAGTACTTC,CASSLGGSREQYF
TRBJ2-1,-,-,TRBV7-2,TGTGCCAGCAGCCCCATTAGCTCCTGGGATTACAATGAGCAGTTCTTC,CASSPISSWDYNEQFF
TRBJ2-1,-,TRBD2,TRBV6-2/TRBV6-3,TGTGCCAGCAGTTTAACCGTCACTAGCGGGGCTTACAATGAGCAGTTCTTC,CASSLTVTSGAYNEQFF
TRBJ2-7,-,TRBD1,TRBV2,TGTGCCGCCCGACCGGGACAGTCCTACGAGCAGTACTTC,CAARPGQSYEQYF
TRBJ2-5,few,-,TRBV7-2,TGTGCCAGCAGCCCCCCCGGACTGCCGATTGAGACCCAGTACTTC,CASSPPGLPIETQYF
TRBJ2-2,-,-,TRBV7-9,TGTGCCAGCAGCTTATACAGGGCCGGGGAGCTGTTTTTT,CASSLYRAGELFF
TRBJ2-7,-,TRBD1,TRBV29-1,TGCAGCGTTGGCTACAGGGGGGATCCCTACGAGCAGTACTTC,CSVGYRGDPYEQYF
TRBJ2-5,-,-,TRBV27,TGTGCCAGCAGTTTTGCGGGGGCGGAGACCCAGTACTTC,CASSFAGAETQYF
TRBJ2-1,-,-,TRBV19,TGTGCCACAAAACACGGGGGACCCTACAATGAGCAGTTCTTC,CATKHGGPYNEQFF
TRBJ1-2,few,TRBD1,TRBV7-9,TGTGCCAGCAGTACAGGGGACTATGGCTACACCTTC,CASSTGDYGYTF
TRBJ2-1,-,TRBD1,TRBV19,TGTGCCAGCTGGGGTCATACGGGACAGAGCTACAATGAGCAGTTCTTC,CASWGHTGQSYNEQFF
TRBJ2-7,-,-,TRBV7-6,TGTGCCAGCAGCTTAGCGCGAAGACAAAGCGTCTACGAGCAGTACTTC,CASSLARRQSVYEQYF
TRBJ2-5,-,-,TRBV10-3,TGTGCCATCAGCCCAGTCCCCGACCTGGGAGAGACCCAGTACTTC,CAISPVPDLGETQYF
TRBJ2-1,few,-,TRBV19,TGTGCCAGTAGTATCGGAGGAGGGAATGAGCAGTTCTTC,CASSIGGGNEQFF
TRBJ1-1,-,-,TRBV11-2,TGTGCCAGCAGCACTGGACGAGGCACTGAAGCTTTCTTT,CASSTGRGTEAFF
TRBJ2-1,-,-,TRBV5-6,TGTGCCAGCAGCTCTCAGTCCAATGAGCAGTTCTTC,CASSSQSNEQFF
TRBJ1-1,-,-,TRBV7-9,TGTGCCAGCAGAGGGAACACTGAAGCTTTCTTT,CASRGNTEAFF
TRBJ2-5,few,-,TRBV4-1,TGCGCCAGCAGCCAAGGGAGTAAGACCCAGTACTTC,CASSQGSKTQYF
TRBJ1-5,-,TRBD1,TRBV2,TGTGCCAGCAGTGAAGGCGACAGGGGGCCCAATCAGCCCCAGCATTTT,CASSEGDRGPNQPQHF
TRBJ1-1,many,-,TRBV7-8,TGTGCCAGCAGCTTAGACAGGAACACTGAAGCTTTCTTT,CASSLDRNTEAFF
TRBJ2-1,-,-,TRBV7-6,TGTGCCAGCAGCTTAGTGGAGATGGGGCTCCAAGGTGAGCAGTTCTTC,CASSLVEMGLQGEQFF
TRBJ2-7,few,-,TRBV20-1,TGCAGTGCTAGAGCTGGCTCCGACTACGAGCAGTACTTC,CSARAGSDYEQYF
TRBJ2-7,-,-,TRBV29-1,TGCAGCGTCTACGGTACTAGTTCCTACGAGCAGTACTTC,CSVYGTSSYEQYF
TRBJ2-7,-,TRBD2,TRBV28,TGTGCCAGCAGAGGCGGGAGGGGGGACGCGTCCTACGAGCAGTACTTC,CASRGGRGDASYEQYF
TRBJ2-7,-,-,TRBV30,TGTGCCTGGGGTCCGGGACGGTTCTACGAGCAGTACTTC,CAWGPGRFYEQYF
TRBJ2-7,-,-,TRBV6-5,TGTGCCAGCAGTTACTCAGGGTTGTACGAGCAGTACTTC,CASSYSGLYEQYF
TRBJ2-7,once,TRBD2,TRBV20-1,TGCAGTGCTAGCAGGGACTACGGTTACGAGCAGTACTTC,CSASRDYGYEQYF
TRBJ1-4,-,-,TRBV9,TGTGCCAGCAGCGTATCCGCCAGGGCACCTGCAACTAATGAAAAACTGTTTTTT,CASSVSARAPATNEKLFF
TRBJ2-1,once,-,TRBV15,TGTGCCACCAGCAGAGATCCTAAGCTCACCTTTTTGTATGAGCAGTTCTTC,CATSRDPKLTFLYEQFF
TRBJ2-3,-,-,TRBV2,TGTGCCACCCAGAGGGGAGATACGCAGTATTTT,CATQRGDTQYF
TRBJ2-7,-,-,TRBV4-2,TGTGCCAGCAGCCAAGGGGATAGGTCCGCCGATACTTACGAGCAGTACTTC,CASSQGDRSADTYEQYF
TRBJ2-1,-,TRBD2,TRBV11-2,TGTGCCAGCAGCTTAGCGGGGGGAGGAGGCAATGAGCAGTTCTTC,CASSLAGGGGNEQFF
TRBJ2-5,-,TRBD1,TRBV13,TGTGCCAGCAGCGACCAGACAGGGCAAGAGACCCAGTACTTC,CASSDQTGQETQYF
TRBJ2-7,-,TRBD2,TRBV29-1,TGCAGCGTTGCCCGGACAGTTCCTTGGACTAGCGGGAGCATCGAGCAGTACTTC,CSVARTVPWTSGSIEQYF
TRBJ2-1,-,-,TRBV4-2,TGTGCCAGCAGCCAAGAAGCATCCGGCTTAGAGCAGTTCTTC,CASSQEASGLEQFF
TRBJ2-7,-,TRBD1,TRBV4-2,TGTGCCAGCAGGCAAACAGGGGGCAGGGAGCAGTACTTC,CASRQTGGREQYF
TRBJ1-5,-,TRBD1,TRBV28,TGTGCCAGCAGTTCCAGAGTTTGGCGGATCCCGGACAGGGATCAGCCCCAGCATTTT,CASSSRVWRIPDRDQPQHF
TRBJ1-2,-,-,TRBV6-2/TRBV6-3,TGTGCCAGCACCCGGGGACTATTCCCCTACACCTTC,CASTRGLFPYTF
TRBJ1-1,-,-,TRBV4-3,TGCGCCAGCAGCCAAATCCCTTTGGGGACCGCCCTTTTTGCTTTCTTT,CASSQIPLGTALFAFF
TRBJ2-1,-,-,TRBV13,TGTGCCAGCAGCATCCTCAGGGTCAGCTGGGACAATGAGCAGTTCTTC,CASSILRVSWDNEQFF
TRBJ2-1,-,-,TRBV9,TGTGCCAGCAGCGTAGGAGGGCGGGCGGACAATGAGCAGTTCTTC,CASSVGGRADNEQFF
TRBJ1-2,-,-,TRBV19,TGTGCCAGTAGTATCACAGGCTACCATGGCTACACCTTC,CASSITGYHGYTF
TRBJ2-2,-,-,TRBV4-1,TGCGCCAGCAGCCTCGTGGCGGGCGGTAACACCGGGGAGCTGTTTTTT,CASSLVAGGNTGELFF
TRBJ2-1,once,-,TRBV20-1,TGCAGTGCTCCGGATGCCATGGGCTACAATGAGCAGTTCTTC,CSAPDAMGYNEQFF
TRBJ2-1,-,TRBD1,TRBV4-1,TGCGCCAGCAGCCAAGGAGCAGGGGGCTCCTACAATGAGCAGTTCTTC,CASSQGAGGSYNEQFF
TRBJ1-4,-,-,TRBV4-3,TGCGCCAGCAGCCACGAGGATTCAGGGAATGAAAAACTGTTTTTT,CASSHEDSGNEKLFF